The sample holds a few counts of the clone carrying this TCR beta chain. Its antigen is as yet unknown. These data belong to a study of OX40 agonist ivuxolimab in advanced cancers. On the study more broadly: Patients with hepatocellular carcinoma, melanoma, renal cell or head and neck cancer made up the dose-escalation patients.

Findings and caveats of the study: Compared with CD4+, CD8+ T cells on average had more expanded clones.

The protocol was immunoSEQ multiplex PCR, while the TCRdb copy is restricted to in-frame clones and leaves out a portion. The sample includes about 69,000 clones, about three quarters of them seen just once. V lost 6 bases and J lost 4; bases outside the gene matches: 11. The CDR3 runs 15 residues. CDR1 is SQVTM, CDR2 ANQGSEA, per germline. The receptor comes from an adult with an advanced solid tumor such as melanoma, head and neck, liver or kidney cancer. Material: CD4+ or CD8+ T cells sorted from blood, obtained in a trial of the OX40 agonist ivuxolimab. The rearrangement links TRBV29-1 to TRBJ1-1, with 10 bases matching TRBD1. CDR3 protein: CSVGRVTGGLTEAFF. The CDR3, as DNA: TGCAGCGTCGGTAGAGTGACAGGGGGCCTCACTGAAGCTTTCTTT.